Listed below are T cell receptor beta chains from one sample, sequenced in a study of breast tumors, draining lymph nodes, adjacent tissues. TCRdb passed the multiplex PCR reads through MiXCR, listing each CDR3 protein once. Among 25,000 or so distinct CDR3 sequences, roughly 20% were seen once, and the ten largest hold roughly 12%. Sequenced input: breast tumor tissue. These receptors all stem from a female donor with breast cancer. Some clones in this sample may be carry-over from other donors' samples. The CDR3 runs from the conserved cysteine through the conserved F or W. D genes are given only for firm matches. Clone size, where shown, is once, few, many, or a class for clones that have expanded.

size | length | J | D | V | CDR3 | DNA
many | 12 | TRBJ2-2 | . | TRBV20-1 | CSAKGGAGELFF | TGCAGTGCCAAAGGGGGTGCCGGGGAGCTGTTTTTT
many | 16 | TRBJ2-3 | . | TRBV2 | CASSSPGTDRTDTQYF | TGTGCCAGCAGTTCCCCCGGGACGGACCGCACAGATACGCAGTATTTT
many | 16 | TRBJ1-5 | . | TRBV12-3/TRBV12-4 | CASSFSGHTSNQPQHF | TGTGCCAGCAGTTTTTCGGGACACACCAGCAATCAGCCCCAGCATTTT
many | 13 | TRBJ1-2 | . | TRBV7-9 | CASSLGIGGSYTF | TGTGCCAGCAGCTTAGGGATCGGGGGAAGCTACACCTTC
many | 16 | TRBJ2-3 | . | TRBV24-1 | CATSDDRVYGTDTQYF | TGTGCCACCAGTGATGATAGGGTTTATGGCACAGATACGCAGTATTTT
few | 8 | TRBJ1-1 | . | TRBV6-6 | CASGEAFF | TGTGCCAGCGGTGAAGCTTTCTTT
many | 13 | TRBJ2-2 | . | TRBV3-1 | CASSQQGTGELFF | TGTGCCAGCAGCCAACAGGGCACCGGGGAGCTGTTTTTT
. | 15 | TRBJ2-7 | . | TRBV6-6 | CASSYISGQSYEQYF | TGTGCCAGCAGTTATATCTCTGGACAGAGCTACGAGCAGTACTTC
. | 13 | TRBJ1-1 | . | TRBV6-1 | CASSASGQGEAFF | TGTGCCAGCAGTGCCTCAGGGCAGGGTGAAGCTTTCTTT
few | 15 | TRBJ2-7 | TRBD2 | TRBV6-1 | CASGGLAGGGGEQYF | TGTGCCAGCGGGGGACTAGCGGGGGGGGGGGGCGAGCAGTACTTC
medium-sized | 14 | TRBJ2-2 | TRBD1 | TRBV6-1 | CASSAQGDTGELFF | TGTGCCAGCAGTGCACAGGGGGACACCGGGGAGCTGTTTTTT
many | 15 | TRBJ2-7 | . | TRBV28 | CASSLEGGAPYEQYF | TGTGCCAGCAGTTTAGAGGGTGGGGCCCCCTACGAGCAGTACTTC
. | 18 | TRBJ2-6 | TRBD1 | TRBV27 | CAGRSRGQVISGANVLTF | TGTGCCGGCAGGTCGAGGGGACAGGTGATCTCTGGGGCCAACGTCCTGACTTTC
many | 11 | TRBJ1-2 | TRBD1 | TRBV27 | CASRGQGSYTF | TGTGCCAGCAGGGGACAGGGGAGCTACACCTTC
. | 17 | TRBJ2-7 | . | TRBV20-1 | CGTRDRAWDTYSYEQYF | TGCGGTACTAGAGACCGGGCCTGGGACACTTACTCCTACGAGCAGTACTTC
. | 15 | TRBJ1-4 | . | TRBV18 | CASSPQGSTNEKLFF | TGTGCCAGCTCACCGCAGGGTTCAACTAATGAAAAACTGTTTTTT
many | 16 | TRBJ2-1 | TRBD2 | TRBV20-1 | CSAPPVGGRSYNEQFF | TGCAGTGCTCCGCCTGTGGGGGGGAGATCTTACAATGAGCAGTTCTTC
. | 17 | TRBJ1-5 | . | TRBV15 | CATSRQKIGGLDQPQHF | TGTGCCACCAGCAGGCAAAAAATCGGGGGGTTGGATCAGCCCCAGCATTTT
many | 13 | TRBJ2-7 | TRBD2 | TRBV28 | CASRASGRYEQYF | TGTGCCAGCAGGGCTAGCGGGAGGTACGAGCAGTACTTC
many | 14 | TRBJ2-1 | . | TRBV6-4 | CASSLWSGNNEQFF | TGTGCCAGCAGTTTGTGGAGCGGCAACAATGAGCAGTTCTTC
many | 15 | TRBJ2-1 | TRBD1 | TRBV5-8 | CASSLTGEGRNEQFF | TGTGCCAGCAGCTTGACAGGGGAAGGCCGCAATGAGCAGTTCTTC
many | 17 | TRBJ2-3 | TRBD2 | TRBV20-1 | CSARDFSRGAGADTQYF | TGCAGTGCTAGAGATTTCAGTAGGGGAGCGGGAGCAGATACGCAGTATTTT
many | 17 | TRBJ2-1 | TRBD2 | TRBV15 | CATSRGVASGMYNEQFF | TGTGCCACCAGCAGAGGCGTCGCTAGCGGGATGTACAATGAGCAGTTCTTC
many | 13 | TRBJ1-2 | . | TRBV20-1 | CSTDGVLDYGYTF | TGCAGTACCGATGGGGTGTTAGACTATGGCTACACCTTC
few | 17 | TRBJ2-6 | . | TRBV3-1 | CASSQGVRGRGANVLTF | TGTGCCAGCAGCCAAGGGGTTAGAGGAAGAGGGGCCAACGTCCTGACTTTC
few | 14 | TRBJ1-4 | TRBD1 | TRBV28 | CASSRTGVDEKLFF | TGTGCCAGCAGCCGGACAGGGGTGGATGAAAAACTGTTTTTT